The text below deals with one T cell receptor beta chain. What it recognizes is unknown. The use of a sample-barcoded 5' primer and a J-beta primer mix characterized a second PCR of 7 to 11 cycles. TCRdb re-analysed the 5' RACE reads in MiXCR, keeping a single row per CDR3 protein. The sample holds 720,000 or so distinct CDR3 sequences; around 41% are singletons and the top ten take 25% to 35%. This entry is derived from a study of blood T cells in healthy people across ages. Whole-study findings and limits: Since the PBMCs were unsorted, naive and antigen-experienced cells could not be conclusively compared.

Healthy Russian Caucasian donors spanned ages about 6 to 100 years. Sample: blood. This sequence was found in a man older than 75 in good health.

The CDR3 nucleotides are TGCGCCAGCAGCTTTGGGGGACTAGCGGGAACCACCGGGGAGCTGTTTTTT. It codes for CASSFGGLAGTTGELFF. This chain connects TRBV5-1 to TRBJ2-2; the match to TRBD2 covers 13 bases. V trimming: 2 bases; J trimming: 4 bases; junction bases outside the gene matches: 5. The V gene's germline CDR1 is SGHRS and CDR2 YFSETQ. The CDR3 has 17 amino acids.